This TCR beta chain is drawn from a study of CD8 T cells in Susac syndrome. 0.5 to 1 ug RNA was reverse transcribed with random hexamers. Each CDR3 protein is one row after TCRdb ran MiXCR on the immunoSEQ multiplex PCR reads. The sample consists of about 290,000 distinct CDR3 sequences, 89% of them appearing once. In germline, CDR1 is MDHEN, CDR2 SYDVKM. Trimming at V came to 6 bases and at J to 8 bases, leaving 13 bases not matched to a gene. CDR3 length: 16 amino acids. The receptor was derived from a human donor with multiple sclerosis. The sample taken for sequencing was CD8+ T cells from PBMCs. The V call is TRBV28, the J call TRBJ1-4, with 9 bases lining up with TRBD1. Here the CDR3 DNA reads TGTGCCAGCAGCCATAGTGGACAGGGGACGGACGAAAAACTGTTTTTT. This codes for CASSHSGQGTDEKLFF.